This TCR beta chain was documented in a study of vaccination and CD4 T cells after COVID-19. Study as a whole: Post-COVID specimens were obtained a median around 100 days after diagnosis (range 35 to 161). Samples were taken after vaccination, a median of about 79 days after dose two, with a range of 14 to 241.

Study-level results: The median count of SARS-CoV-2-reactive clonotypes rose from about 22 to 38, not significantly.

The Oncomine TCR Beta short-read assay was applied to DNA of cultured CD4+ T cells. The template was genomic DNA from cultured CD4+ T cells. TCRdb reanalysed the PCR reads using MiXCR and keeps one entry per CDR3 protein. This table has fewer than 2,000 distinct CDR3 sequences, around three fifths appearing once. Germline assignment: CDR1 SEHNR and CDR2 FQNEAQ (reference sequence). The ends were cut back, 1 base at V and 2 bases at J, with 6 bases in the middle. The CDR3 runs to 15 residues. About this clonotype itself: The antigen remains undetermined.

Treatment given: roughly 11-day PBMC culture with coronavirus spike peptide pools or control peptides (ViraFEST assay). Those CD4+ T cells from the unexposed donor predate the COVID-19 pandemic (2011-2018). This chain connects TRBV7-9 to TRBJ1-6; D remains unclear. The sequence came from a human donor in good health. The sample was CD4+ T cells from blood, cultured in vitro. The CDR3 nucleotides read TGTGCCAGCAGCTTAGAAATCACCTATAATTCACCCCTCCACTTT. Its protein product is CASSLEITYNSPLHF.